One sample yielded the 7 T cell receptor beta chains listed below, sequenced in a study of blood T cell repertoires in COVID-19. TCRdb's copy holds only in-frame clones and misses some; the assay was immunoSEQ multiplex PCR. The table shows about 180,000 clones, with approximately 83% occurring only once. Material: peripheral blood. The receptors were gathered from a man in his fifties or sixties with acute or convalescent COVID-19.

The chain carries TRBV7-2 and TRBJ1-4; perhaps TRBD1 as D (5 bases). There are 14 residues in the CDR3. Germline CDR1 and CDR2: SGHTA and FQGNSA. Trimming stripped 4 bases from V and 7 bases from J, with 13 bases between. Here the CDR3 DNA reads TGTGCCAGCAGCTCGCGGGACGGCCCTGAAAAACTGTTTTTT. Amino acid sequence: CASSSRDGPEKLFF.

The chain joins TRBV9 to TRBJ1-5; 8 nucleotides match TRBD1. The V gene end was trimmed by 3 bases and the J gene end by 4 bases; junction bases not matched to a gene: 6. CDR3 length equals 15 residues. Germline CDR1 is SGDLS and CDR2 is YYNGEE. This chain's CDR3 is CASSATGGRNQPQHF. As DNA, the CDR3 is TGTGCCAGCAGCGCCACAGGGGGACGGAATCAGCCCCAGCATTTT.

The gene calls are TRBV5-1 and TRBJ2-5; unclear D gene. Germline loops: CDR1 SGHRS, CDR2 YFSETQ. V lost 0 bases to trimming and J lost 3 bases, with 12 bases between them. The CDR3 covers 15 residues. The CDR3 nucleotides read TGCGCCAGCAGCTTGGGATCGATTGGAGAAGAGACCCAGTACTTC. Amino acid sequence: CASSLGSIGEETQYF.

CDR3 protein: CASSQGQTNSPLHF. CDR3 DNA: TGTGCCAGCAGCCAGGGACAGACAAATTCACCCCTCCACTTT. This chain connects TRBV28 to TRBJ1-6, with 7 bases aligning to TRBD1. This CDR3 has 14 amino acids. V trimming: 6 bases; J trimming: 7 bases; junction bases outside the gene matches: 6. Germline values: CDR1 MDHEN, CDR2 SYDVKM.

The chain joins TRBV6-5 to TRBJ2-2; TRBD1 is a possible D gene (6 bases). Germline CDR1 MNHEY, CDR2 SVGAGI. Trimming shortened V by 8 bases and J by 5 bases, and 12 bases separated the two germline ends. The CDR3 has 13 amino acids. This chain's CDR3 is CASYRDGTGELFF. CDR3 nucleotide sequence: TGTGCCAGCTACAGGGATGGGACCGGGGAGCTGTTTTTT.

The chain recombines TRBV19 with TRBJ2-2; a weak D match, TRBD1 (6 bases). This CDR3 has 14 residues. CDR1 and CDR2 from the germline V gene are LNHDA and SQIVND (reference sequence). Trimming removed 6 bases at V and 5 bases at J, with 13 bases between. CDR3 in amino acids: CASRTTGMTGELFF. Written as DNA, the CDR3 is TGTGCCAGTAGGACAACAGGGATGACCGGGGAGCTGTTTTTT.

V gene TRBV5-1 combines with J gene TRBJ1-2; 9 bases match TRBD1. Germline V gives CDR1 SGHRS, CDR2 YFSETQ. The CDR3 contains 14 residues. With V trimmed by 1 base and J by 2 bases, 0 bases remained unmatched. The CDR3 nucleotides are TGCGCCAGCAGCTTGACAGGGGGCAACTATGGCTACACCTTC. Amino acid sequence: CASSLTGGNYGYTF.